The clone carrying this T cell receptor (beta chain) has a handful of counts. Its antigen is undetermined. The data are from a study of T cells after yellow fever vaccination. On the study more broadly: Preparation used SMART-Seq v4 Ultra Low Input for the low-cell-number fractions. Study-wide points: Booster sampling recovered most clones from primary vaccination (96% CD4, 80% to 90% CD8).

Per germline, CDR1 SQVTM and CDR2 ANQGSEA. The CDR3 contains 12 residues. V dropped 0 bases and J dropped 8 bases, with 10 bases sitting between them. Template switching with 5'RACE generated the TCR cDNA and added a universal primer site and UMIs. TCRdb fed the 5' RACE reads into MiXCR, producing one record per CDR3 protein. The table has about 360,000 distinct CDR3 sequences, more than 5.5% seen once; the top ten hold approximately 16%. The chain recombines TRBV29-1 with TRBJ1-2; no definite D call. This receptor was taken from a man under 40 who received the YFV17D yellow fever vaccine. This specimen consisted of PBMCs, obtained 5 days after the yellow fever booster vaccination. The CDR3 sequence: CSVEEGWGGYTF. For the CDR3, the DNA is TGCAGCGTTGAAGAGGGGTGGGGAGGCTACACCTTC.